The 25 T cell receptor beta chains presented below share a single source sample, sequenced in a study of blood T cells in healthy people across ages (dated by TCRdb to between 2014 and 2017). The library came from 5' RACE. The reads were generated on an Illumina HiSeq 2500. The second PCR ran for about 6 to 12 cycles and used a J-beta primer mix along with a sample-barcoded 5' primer. The raw public data were reprocessed by TCRdb itself: fastp quality trimming at Q25, MiXCR clonotype calling, in-frame beta chains only. Records with the same CDR3 protein are collapsed into one entry carrying the most frequent genes and DNA. The sample profile shows about 640,000 distinct CDR3 sequences; 58% of them were found once. The ten most abundant clones make up over 35% of the sample. What was sequenced was blood. These TCRs come from a man aged 60-69 years in good health.

This clonotype was picked up a small number of times. This chain connects TRBV20-1 to TRBJ1-2, with TRBD1 identical over 7 bases. This CDR3 contains 14 residues. The V gene's germline CDR1 is DFQATT and CDR2 SNEGSKA (reference sequence). V dropped 0 bases and J dropped 5; count of bases not matched to a gene: 6. CDR3 loop: CSARDQGGGYGYTF. CDR3 DNA sequence: TGCAGTGCTAGAGATCAGGGGGGAGGTTATGGCTACACCTTC.

This clonotype was found once. The genes are TRBV20-1 and TRBJ2-2; 7 bases are shared with TRBD2. The CDR3 covers 14 residues. V shed 3 bases, J shed 5 bases, and the junction held 6 bases outside the gene matches. CDR1 is DFQATT and CDR2 is SNEGSKA in the germline V gene (reference sequence). As DNA, the CDR3 is TGCAGTGCTAGTGCCTGGGGGGGGACCGGGGAGCTGTTTTTT. It specifies CSASAWGGTGELFF.

This clonotype has just a few counts. The rearrangement joins TRBV6-6 to TRBJ2-7; TRBD1 might be the D (6 bases). The CDR3 totals 13 residues. Trimming left V 3 bases short and J 1 base short, with 7 bases between. CDR1 is MNHNY, CDR2 SVGAGI, per germline (reference sequence). CDR3 nucleotides: TGTGCCAGCAGTTATGGACAGTCCTACGAGCAGTACTTC. Amino acids: CASSYGQSYEQYF.

The V call is TRBV12-3 or TRBV12-4, the J call TRBJ2-2, with a possible D match to TRBD1 (5 bases). The CDR3 has 15 residues. V was pared by 1 base and J by 1 base, with 7 bases between. CDR3 residues: CASSLEGENTGELFF. As DNA, the CDR3 is TGTGCCAGCAGTTTAGAAGGGGAGAACACCGGGGAGCTGTTTTTT.

The table lists this clonotype with a few counts. The CDR3 region has the DNA TGTGCCAGCAGCCCTAACCTCATTGCGGGGGGGCATGGAGAGACCCAGTACTTC. Encoded protein: CASSPNLIAGGHGETQYF. This chain connects TRBV3-1 to TRBJ2-5; TRBD2 aligns across 9 bases. Per germline, CDR1 LGHDT and CDR2 YNNKEL (reference sequence). V lost 4 bases and J lost 4; bases outside the gene matches: 16. This CDR3 has 18 residues.

The rearrangement joins TRBV21-1 to TRBJ2-7; no DNA check was done on the table's D call, TRBD1. TRBV21-1 is a pseudogene segment. CDR3 size: 13 residues. CDR3 sequence (DNA): TGTGCCAGCAGCAAAGACGGACACTACGAGCAGTACTTC. Translated: CASSKDGHYEQYF.

The chain uses TRBV27 and TRBJ2-2; TRBD1 or TRBD2 may be the D gene (6 bases each). Germline V gene sequence: CDR1 MNHEY, CDR2 SMNVEV (reference sequence). This CDR3 has 17 amino acids. Deletions cut 3 bases from V and 4 bases from J, with 18 bases between. CDR3 region: CASSFRPGARGTGELFF. CDR3 DNA: TGTGCCAGCAGTTTCCGCCCGGGGGCCCGAGGCACCGGGGAGCTGTTTTTT.

This rearrangement joins TRBV5-4 to TRBJ1-4; 8 bases agree with TRBD1. The germline CDR1 and CDR2 sequences are SGHNT and YYREEE (reference sequence). V lost 3 bases to trimming and J lost 7 bases; unmatched junction nucleotides: 8. CDR3 size: 15 residues. The CDR3 region has the DNA TGTGCCAGCAGCTCGTCAACAGGGGGGAGTGAAAAACTGTTTTTT. The encoded protein is CASSSSTGGSEKLFF.

This chain links TRBV20-1 with TRBJ1-1; D ambiguous. V lost 6 bases, J lost 1 base, and 6 bases lay in between. This CDR3 is 11 amino acids long. Germline V gene data show CDR1 as DFQATT and CDR2 as SNEGSKA (reference sequence). CDR3 coding DNA: TGCAGTGCCCCAGCGAACACTGAAGCTTTCTTT. It codes for CSAPANTEAFF.

The rearrangement uses TRBV6-5 and TRBJ2-3; tentative D call: TRBD1 (8 bases). CDR3 length: 13 amino acids. The V gene lost 6 bases and the J gene lost 4 bases, with 11 bases spanning the gap. Germline CDR1 is MNHEY and CDR2 is SVGAGI. CDR3 protein: CASRTGGADTQYF. The CDR3 nucleotides read TGTGCCAGCAGAACAGGGGGGGCAGATACGCAGTATTTT.

This clonotype was counted between two and nine times. The chain carries TRBV10-2 and TRBJ2-6; D is perhaps TRBD1 (6 bases). Germline V lookup: CDR1 WSHSY, CDR2 SAAADI. The CDR3 has 16 amino acids. V lost 7 bases, J lost 0 bases, and 13 bases lay in between. This CDR3 reads CASTGTTTSGANVLTF. The CDR3 nucleotides are TGCGCCAGCACCGGGACAACCACCTCTGGGGCCAACGTCCTGACTTTC.

This chain links TRBV3-1 with TRBJ2-7; D call uncertain. The CDR3 sequence is 12 residues long. Germline CDR1 LGHDT, CDR2 YNNKEL (reference sequence). V dropped 7 bases and J dropped 2 bases, with 9 bases sitting between them. The CDR3 DNA follows: TGTGCCAGCACCTCTACAACCTACGAGCAGTACTTC. Residues: CASTSTTYEQYF.

The chain employs TRBV7-2 and TRBJ1-4, with D perhaps matching TRBD1 (6 bases). CDR1 and CDR2 from the germline V gene are SGHTA and FQGNSA. Trimming cost V 4 bases and J 2 bases, with 11 bases left between them. This CDR3 is built from 15 residues. The CDR3 reads CASSSGGPTNEKLFF. In nucleotides, the CDR3 is TGTGCCAGCAGCTCGGGGGGGCCGACTAATGAAAAACTGTTTTTT.

This chain uses TRBV6-2 or TRBV6-3 with TRBJ1-2; no firm D call. Trimming left V 6 bases short and J 4 bases short, with 12 bases between. The CDR3 length is 13 residues. The V gene's germline CDR1 is MNHEY and CDR2 SVGEGT. CDR3 loop: CASSSKVGYGYTF. For the CDR3, the DNA is TGTGCCAGCAGCTCCAAGGTTGGCTATGGCTACACCTTC.

Only a few counts were recorded for this clonotype. This sequence joins TRBV12-3 or TRBV12-4 and TRBJ2-5; either TRBD1 or TRBD2 may supply D (6 bases each). Trimming shortened V by 6 bases and J by 3 bases, and 17 bases separated the two germline ends. The CDR3 has 15 amino acids. The CDR3 DNA follows: TGTGCCAGCAGCGGTAGGAGGGGGAGCGAAGAGACCCAGTACTTC. It specifies CASSGRRGSEETQYF.

Regarding this clonotype: One junction end does not reproduce the germline sequence, and a read error may be involved. This sequence joins TRBV6-6 and TRBJ1-2; weak D call: TRBD1 (5 bases). CDR1 MNHNY and CDR2 SVGAGI come from the germline V gene (reference sequence). The CDR3 runs to 12 residues. The CDR3 sequence: CASSGRDYDYTF. The CDR3 DNA sequence: TGTGCCAGCTCTGGCAGGGACTATGACTACACCTTC.

V and J are TRBV6-2 or TRBV6-3 and TRBJ1-1, with D unresolved. The CDR3 is 14 residues long. V lost 2 bases and J lost 5, with 12 bases in between. The germline V gene has CDR1 MNHEY and CDR2 SVGEGT. CDR3 bases: TGTGCCAGCAGTTACATAGGAGCTTATACTGAAGCTTTCTTT. Its translation: CASSYIGAYTEAFF.

This chain uses TRBV4-1 with TRBJ1-5; D remains unclear. Trimming pared 1 base from V and 4 bases from J, leaving 14 bases between. Germline assignment: CDR1 MGHRA and CDR2 YSYEKL. CDR3 size: 16 residues. CDR3 in amino acids: CASSQVTETVNQPQHF. The CDR3 nucleotides are TGCGCCAGCAGCCAAGTTACCGAGACTGTAAATCAGCCCCAGCATTTT.

Only a few counts were recorded for this clonotype. This chain links TRBV7-2 with TRBJ2-1, with a weak D call TRBD1 (5 bases). Trimming removed 1 base at V and 12 bases at J, with 13 bases between. The germline CDR1 and CDR2 sequences are SGHTA and FQGNSA. This CDR3 spans 13 amino acids. CDR3 DNA sequence: TGTGCCAGCAGCTTAGAGGCCGGAAGGGGGCAGTTCTTC. Its protein product is CASSLEAGRGQFF.

This clonotype was detected a few times. The V call is TRBV20-1, the J call TRBJ2-1; the D gene is possibly TRBD2 (5 bases). The V end lost 4 bases, the J end lost 3 bases, and 22 bases lay between the germline ends. Per the germline V gene, CDR1 is DFQATT and CDR2 is SNEGSKA (reference sequence). The CDR3 spans 17 residues. For the CDR3, the DNA is TGCAGTGCTATTCCCACTGAAGTCCGGGGAGTCTACAATGAGCAGTTCTTC. Translation gives CSAIPTEVRGVYNEQFF.

About this clonotype: A junction boundary mismatches the germline segment, possibly from a read error. The chain carries TRBV12-3 or TRBV12-4 and TRBJ2-6, with D perhaps TRBD2 (7 bases). This CDR3 comprises 17 residues. The CDR3 is CASSLGGGSSGANVLTF. The DNA of the CDR3 is TGTGCCAGCAGCTTAGGGGGGGGGAGCTCTGGGGCCAACGTCCTGACTTTC.

This rearrangement joins TRBV20-1 to TRBJ2-7, with 8 bases that match TRBD1. This CDR3 contains 14 residues. CDR1 is DFQATT and CDR2 is SNEGSKA in the germline V gene (reference sequence). The junction had 7 bases not matched to a gene; V was cut back by 3 bases and J by 3 bases. CDR3 DNA sequence: TGCAGTGCTAGCCAGGGGGCGGAAGGCTACGAGCAGTACTTC. This codes for CSASQGAEGYEQYF.

The rearrangement joins TRBV6-2 or TRBV6-3 to TRBJ2-7; maybe TRBD1 (6 bases). The V gene's germline CDR1 is MNHEY and CDR2 SVGEGT. V was clipped by 5 bases and J by 0 bases, with 14 bases between them. This CDR3 has 15 residues. The CDR3 sequence is CASSLAGTNSYEQYF. The CDR3 DNA reads as TGTGCCAGCAGTCTGGCCGGGACAAACTCCTACGAGCAGTACTTC.

The rearrangement links TRBV7-8 to TRBJ2-1, with D maybe TRBD2 (6 bases). Germline assignment: CDR1 SGHVS and CDR2 FQNEAQ. The CDR3 spans 15 residues. V was clipped by 0 bases and J by 6 bases, with 12 bases between them. The CDR3 loop is CASSLAQGLGNEQFF. The CDR3 DNA reads as TGTGCCAGCAGCTTAGCCCAGGGACTCGGCAATGAGCAGTTCTTC.

The V call is TRBV20-1, the J call TRBJ2-3; maybe TRBD2 (6 bases). Trimming shortened V by 5 bases and J by 4 bases, and 13 bases separated the two germline ends. Germline values: CDR1 DFQATT, CDR2 SNEGSKA (reference sequence). The CDR3 is 13 amino acids. The CDR3 DNA is TGCAGTGCTCCCGGGACTTGGGCAGATACGCAGTATTTT. Residues: CSAPGTWADTQYF.